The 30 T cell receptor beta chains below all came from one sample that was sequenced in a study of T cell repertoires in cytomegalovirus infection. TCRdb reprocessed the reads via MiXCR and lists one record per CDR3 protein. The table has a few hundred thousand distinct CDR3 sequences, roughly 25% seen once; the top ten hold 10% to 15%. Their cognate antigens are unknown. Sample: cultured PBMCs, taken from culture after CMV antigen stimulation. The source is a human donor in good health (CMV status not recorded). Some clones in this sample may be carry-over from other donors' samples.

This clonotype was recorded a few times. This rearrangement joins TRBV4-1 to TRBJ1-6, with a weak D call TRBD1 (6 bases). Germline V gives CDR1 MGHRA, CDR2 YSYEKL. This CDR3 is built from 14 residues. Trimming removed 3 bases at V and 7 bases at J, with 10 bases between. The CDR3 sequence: CASSHAQGNSPLHF. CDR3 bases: TGCGCCAGCAGCCATGCGCAGGGGAATTCACCCCTCCACTTT.

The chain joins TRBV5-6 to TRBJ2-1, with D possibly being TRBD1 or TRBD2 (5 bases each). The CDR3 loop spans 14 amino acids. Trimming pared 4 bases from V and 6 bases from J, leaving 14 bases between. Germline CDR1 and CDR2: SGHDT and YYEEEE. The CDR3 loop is CASSRDLLGNEQFF. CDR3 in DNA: TGTGCCAGCAGCCGGGACCTCTTGGGCAATGAGCAGTTCTTC.

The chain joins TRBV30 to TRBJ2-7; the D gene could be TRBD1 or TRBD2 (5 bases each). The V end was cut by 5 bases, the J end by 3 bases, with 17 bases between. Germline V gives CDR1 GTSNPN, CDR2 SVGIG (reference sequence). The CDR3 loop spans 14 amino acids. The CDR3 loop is CAWGPGRGGYEQYV. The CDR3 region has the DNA TGTGCCTGGGGCCCCGGGCGTGGGGGCTACGAGCAGTACGTC.

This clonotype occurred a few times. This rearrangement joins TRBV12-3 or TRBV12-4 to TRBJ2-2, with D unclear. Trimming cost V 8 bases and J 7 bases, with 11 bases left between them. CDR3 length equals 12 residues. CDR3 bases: TGTGCCAGCTCCTCCCTTGGCGGGGAGCTGTTTTTT. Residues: CASSSLGGELFF.

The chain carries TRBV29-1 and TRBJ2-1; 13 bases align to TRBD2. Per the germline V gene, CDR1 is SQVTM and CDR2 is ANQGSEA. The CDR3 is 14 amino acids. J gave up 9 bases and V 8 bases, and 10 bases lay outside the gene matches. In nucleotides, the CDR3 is TGCAGCATGAGGACTAGCGGGAGTAGTAGTGAGCAGTTCTTC. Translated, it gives CSMRTSGSSSEQFF.

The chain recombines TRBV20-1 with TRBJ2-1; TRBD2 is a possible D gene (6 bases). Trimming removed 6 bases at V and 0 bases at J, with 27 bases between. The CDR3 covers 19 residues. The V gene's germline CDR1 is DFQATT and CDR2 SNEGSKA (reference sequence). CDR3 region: CSADSDYQKKGSSYNEQFF. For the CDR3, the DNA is TGCAGTGCCGATTCGGACTACCAAAAAAAGGGGAGCTCCTACAATGAGCAGTTCTTC.

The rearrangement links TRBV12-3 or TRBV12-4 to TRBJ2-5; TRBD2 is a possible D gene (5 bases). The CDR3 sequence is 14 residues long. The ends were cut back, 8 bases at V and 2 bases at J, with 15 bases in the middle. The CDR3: CASSLGSGQETQYF. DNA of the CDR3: TGTGCCAGCTCCTTGGGATCGGGACAAGAGACCCAGTACTTC.

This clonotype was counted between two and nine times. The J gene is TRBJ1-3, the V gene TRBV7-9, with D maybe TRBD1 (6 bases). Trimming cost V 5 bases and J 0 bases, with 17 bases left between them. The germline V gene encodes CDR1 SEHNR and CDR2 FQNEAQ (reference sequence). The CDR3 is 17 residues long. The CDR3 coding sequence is TGTGCCAGCAGCAAACGAGGGGGGTTCCTCTCTGGAAACACCATATATTTT. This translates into CASSKRGGFLSGNTIYF.

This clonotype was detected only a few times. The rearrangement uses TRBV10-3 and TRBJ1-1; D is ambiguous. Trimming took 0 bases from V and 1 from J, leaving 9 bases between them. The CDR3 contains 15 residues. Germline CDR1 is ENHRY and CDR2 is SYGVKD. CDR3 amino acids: CAISESAAENTEAFF. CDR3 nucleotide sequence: TGTGCCATCAGTGAGTCGGCAGCTGAGAACACTGAAGCTTTCTTT.

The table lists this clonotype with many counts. CDR3 bases: TGTGCCAGCAGCACCGTCAAGAACACTGAAGCTTTCTTT. The encoded protein is CASSTVKNTEAFF. The genes are TRBV6-1 and TRBJ1-1; no clear D gene. Trimming removed 6 bases from V and 1 base from J, with 9 bases in between. Germline CDR1 and CDR2: MNHNS and SASEGT. CDR3 length equals 13 residues.

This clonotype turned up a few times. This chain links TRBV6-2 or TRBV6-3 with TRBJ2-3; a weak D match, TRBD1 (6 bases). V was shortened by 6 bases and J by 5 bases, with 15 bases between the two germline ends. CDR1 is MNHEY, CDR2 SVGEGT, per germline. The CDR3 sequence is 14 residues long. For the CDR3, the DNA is TGTGCCAGCAGACGGGACAACCGAGGAGATACGCAGTATTTT. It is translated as CASRRDNRGDTQYF.

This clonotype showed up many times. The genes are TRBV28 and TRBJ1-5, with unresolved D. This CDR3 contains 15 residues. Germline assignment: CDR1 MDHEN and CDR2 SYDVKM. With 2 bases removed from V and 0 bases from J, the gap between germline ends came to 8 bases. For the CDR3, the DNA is TGTGCCAGCAGTTTAGTTGTTCTTAGCAATCAGCCCCAGCATTTT. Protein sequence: CASSLVVLSNQPQHF.

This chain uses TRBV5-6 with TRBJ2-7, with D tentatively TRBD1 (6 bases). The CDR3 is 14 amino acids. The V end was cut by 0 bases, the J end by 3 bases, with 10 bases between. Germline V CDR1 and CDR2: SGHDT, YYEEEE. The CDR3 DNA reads TGTGCCAGCAGCTTGGCGAGACAGGTCTACGAGCAGTACTTC. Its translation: CASSLARQVYEQYF.

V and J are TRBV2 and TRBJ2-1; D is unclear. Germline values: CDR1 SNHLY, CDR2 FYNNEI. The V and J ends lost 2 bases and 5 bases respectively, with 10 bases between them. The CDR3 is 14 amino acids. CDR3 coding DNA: TGTGCCAGCAGTGAAAGTTCCAGAGACAATGAGCAGTTCTTC. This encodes CASSESSRDNEQFF.

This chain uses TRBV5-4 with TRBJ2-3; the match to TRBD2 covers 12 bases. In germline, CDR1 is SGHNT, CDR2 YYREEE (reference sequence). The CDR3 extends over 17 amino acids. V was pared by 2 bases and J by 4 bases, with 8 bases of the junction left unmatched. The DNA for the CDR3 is TGTGCCAGCAGCTTTTCTAGCGGGAGGGATTGGGCAGATACGCAGTATTTT. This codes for CASSFSSGRDWADTQYF.

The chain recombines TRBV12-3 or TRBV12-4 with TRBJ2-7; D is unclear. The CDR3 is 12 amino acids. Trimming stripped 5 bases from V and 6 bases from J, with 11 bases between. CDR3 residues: CASSPPILEQYF. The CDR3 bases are TGTGCCAGCAGTCCCCCAATCCTCGAGCAGTACTTC.

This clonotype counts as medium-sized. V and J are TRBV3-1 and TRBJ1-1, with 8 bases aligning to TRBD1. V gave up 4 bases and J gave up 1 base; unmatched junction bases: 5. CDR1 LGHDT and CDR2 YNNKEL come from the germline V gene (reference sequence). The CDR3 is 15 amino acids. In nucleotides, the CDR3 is TGTGCCAGCAGCCCCAGGACAGGGAGGAACACTGAAGCTTTCTTT. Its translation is CASSPRTGRNTEAFF. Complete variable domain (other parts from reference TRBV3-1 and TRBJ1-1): DTAVSQTPKYLVTQMGNDKSIKCEQNLGHDTMYWYKQDSKKFLKIMFSYNNKELIINETVPNRFSPKSPDKAHLNLHINSLELGDSAVYFCASSPRTGRNTEAFFGQGTRLTVV.

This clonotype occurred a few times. CDR3 bases: TGCAGCGTGAAAGACAGGGGGTCCCTCTACGAGCAGTACTTC. Amino acids: CSVKDRGSLYEQYF. The V and J genes are TRBV29-1 and TRBJ2-7; TRBD1 agrees at 9 bases. The germline CDR1 and CDR2 sequences are SQVTM and ANQGSEA. The CDR3 spans 14 residues. Trimming at V came to 6 bases and at J to 3 bases, leaving 9 bases not matched to a gene.

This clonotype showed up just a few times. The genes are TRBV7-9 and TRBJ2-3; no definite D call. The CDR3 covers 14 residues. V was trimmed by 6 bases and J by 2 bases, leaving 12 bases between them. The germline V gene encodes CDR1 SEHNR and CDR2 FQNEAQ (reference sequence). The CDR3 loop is CASSLGIITDTQYF. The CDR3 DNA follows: TGTGCCAGCAGTCTAGGCATCATCACAGATACGCAGTATTTT.

CDR3 region: CASSEPGNHQPQHF. CDR3 coding DNA: TGCGCCAGCAGTGAGCCTGGCAACCATCAGCCCCAGCATTTT. V gene TRBV10-2 combines with J gene TRBJ1-5; no clear D gene. Germline V gene sequence: CDR1 WSHSY, CDR2 SAAADI. The CDR3 totals 14 residues. V lost 2 bases and J lost 5, with 10 bases in between.

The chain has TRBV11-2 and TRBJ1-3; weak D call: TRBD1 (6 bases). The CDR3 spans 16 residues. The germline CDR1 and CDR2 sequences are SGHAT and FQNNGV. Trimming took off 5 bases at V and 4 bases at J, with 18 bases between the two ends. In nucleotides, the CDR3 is TGTGCCAGCAGCCTTACCCCTGGAACAGGGGGAAACACCATATATTTT. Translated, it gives CASSLTPGTGGNTIYF.

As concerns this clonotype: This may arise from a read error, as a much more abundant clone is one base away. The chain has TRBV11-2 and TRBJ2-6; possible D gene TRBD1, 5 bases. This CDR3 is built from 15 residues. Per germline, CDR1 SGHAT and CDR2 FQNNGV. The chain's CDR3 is CACSLQVSEANVLTF. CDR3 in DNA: TGTGCCTGCAGCTTACAGGTTTCTGAGGCCAACGTCCTGACTTTC.

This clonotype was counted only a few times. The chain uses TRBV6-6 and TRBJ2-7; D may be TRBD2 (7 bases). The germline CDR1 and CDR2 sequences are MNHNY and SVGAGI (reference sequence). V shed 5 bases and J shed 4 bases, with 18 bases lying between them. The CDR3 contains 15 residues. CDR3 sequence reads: CASSHLGGGPYEQYV. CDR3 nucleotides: TGTGCCAGCAGTCACCTTGGGGGGGGGCCGTACGAGCAGTACGTC.

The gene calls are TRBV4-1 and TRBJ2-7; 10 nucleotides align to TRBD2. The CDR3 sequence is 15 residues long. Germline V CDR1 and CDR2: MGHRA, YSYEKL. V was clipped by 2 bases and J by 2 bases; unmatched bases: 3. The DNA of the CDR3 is TGCGCCAGCAGCCAATGGCTAGCGGGGGCCTACGAGCAGTACTTC. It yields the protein CASSQWLAGAYEQYF.

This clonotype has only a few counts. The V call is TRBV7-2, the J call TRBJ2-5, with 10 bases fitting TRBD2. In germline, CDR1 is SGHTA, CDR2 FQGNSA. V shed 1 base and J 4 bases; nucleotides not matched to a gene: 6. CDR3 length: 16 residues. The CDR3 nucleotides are TGTGCCAGCAGCTTAGGTCTAGCGGGAGAGGCAGAGACCCAGTACTTC. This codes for CASSLGLAGEAETQYF. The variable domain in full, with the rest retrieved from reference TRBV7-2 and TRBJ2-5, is GAGVSQSPSNKVTEKGKDVELRCDPISGHTALYWYRQSLGQGLEFLIYFQGNSAPDKSGLPSDRFSAERTGGSVSTLTIQRTQQEDSAVYLCASSLGLAGEAETQYFGPGTRLLVL.

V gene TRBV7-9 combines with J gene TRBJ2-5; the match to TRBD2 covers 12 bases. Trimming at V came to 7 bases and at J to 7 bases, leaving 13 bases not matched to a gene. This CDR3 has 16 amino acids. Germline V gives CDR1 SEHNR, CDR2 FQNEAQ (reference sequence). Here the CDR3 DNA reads TGTGCCAGCACCCTTCCTAGCGGGAGGGACGAGGGGACCCAGTACTTC. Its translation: CASTLPSGRDEGTQYF.

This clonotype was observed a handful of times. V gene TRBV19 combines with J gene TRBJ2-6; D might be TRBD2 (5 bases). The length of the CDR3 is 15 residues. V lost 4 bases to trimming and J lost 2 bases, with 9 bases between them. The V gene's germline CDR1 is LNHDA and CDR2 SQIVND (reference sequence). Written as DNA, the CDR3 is TGTGCCAGTAGTACCCCCGGGGCTGGGGCCAACGTCCTGACTTTC. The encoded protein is CASSTPGAGANVLTF.

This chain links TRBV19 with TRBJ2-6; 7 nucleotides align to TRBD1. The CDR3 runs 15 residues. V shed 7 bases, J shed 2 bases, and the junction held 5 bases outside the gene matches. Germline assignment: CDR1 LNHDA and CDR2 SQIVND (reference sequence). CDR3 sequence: CASTSDRAGANVLTF. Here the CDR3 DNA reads TGTGCCAGTACCTCAGACAGGGCTGGGGCCAACGTCCTGACTTTC. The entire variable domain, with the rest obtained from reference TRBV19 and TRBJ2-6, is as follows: DGGITQSPKYLFRKEGQNVTLSCEQNLNHDAMYWYRQDPGQGLRLIYYSQIVNDFQKGDIAEGYSVSREKKESFPLTVTSAQKNPTAFYLCASTSDRAGANVLTFGAGSRLTVL.

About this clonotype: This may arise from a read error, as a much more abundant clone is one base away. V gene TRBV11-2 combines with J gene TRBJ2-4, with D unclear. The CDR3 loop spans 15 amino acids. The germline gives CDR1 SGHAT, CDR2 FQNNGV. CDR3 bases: TGTACCAGCAGCTCAAATCGGGTGACCAAAAACATTCAGTACTTC. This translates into CTSSSNRVTKNIQYF.

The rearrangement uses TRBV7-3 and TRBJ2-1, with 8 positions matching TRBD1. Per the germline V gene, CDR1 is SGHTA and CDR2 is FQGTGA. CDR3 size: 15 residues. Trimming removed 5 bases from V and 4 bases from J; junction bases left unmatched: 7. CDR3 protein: CASSLDRGEYNEQFF. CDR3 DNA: TGTGCCAGCAGCCTCGACAGGGGAGAATACAATGAGCAGTTCTTC.